This TCR beta chain was recorded in a study of blood T cell repertoires in COVID-19. Study-wide context: Spain, Italy and the United States supplied samples that represented acute and convalescent COVID-19. The cDNA or gDNA used as material had been derived from T cells, B-cell-depleted T cells, or PBMCs.

Study processing details: Quantification of nucleated cells was approximated via reference gene primer amplification. The repertoire was sequenced with immunoSEQ multiplex PCR; TCRdb's copy has only in-frame clones and lacks some. V, J and clone size are those of that table, while D and trimming were read from the DNA. In the table there are roughly 330,000 clones, approximately 88% of which are singletons. It was during active infection that Seattle patients were enrolled and then longitudinally followed. The J segment lost 6 bases and the V segment lost 0 bases, leaving 7 bases of the junction unmatched. Per the germline V gene, CDR1 is SGHRS and CDR2 is YFSETQ. This CDR3 has 16 amino acids.

The chain combines TRBV5-1 with TRBJ2-1; 9 bases match TRBD2. The specimen was peripheral blood. The source of this sequence is a man aged 25-45 years with COVID-19, enrolled during active disease. DNA of the CDR3: TGCGCCAGCAGCTTGGAGGGGACTAGCTTAGGCAATGAGCAGTTCTTC. It is translated as CASSLEGTSLGNEQFF.